Listed here are 12 T cell receptor beta chains from one sample, sequenced in a study of T cell responses to AZD1222 COVID-19 vaccine. Using immunoSEQ multiplex PCR, the repertoire was profiled, and TCRdb retains in-frame clones only, with some absent. This sample carries around 78,000 clones, approximately 87% of them seen once, and the ten largest clones take about 1.3%. The sequenced sample was peripheral blood, obtained 28 days after the second AZD1222 dose. These receptors were obtained from an adult who received the AZD1222 COVID-19 vaccine.

The V call is TRBV19, the J call TRBJ2-6; D is uncertain. The CDR3 is made up of 14 amino acids. Germline assignment: CDR1 LNHDA and CDR2 SQIVND (reference sequence). Trimming removed 6 bases from V and 3 bases from J, with 9 bases in between. CDR3 loop: CASRLSGGANVLTF. CDR3 coding DNA: TGTGCCAGTAGGCTGAGTGGTGGGGCCAACGTCCTGACTTTC.

The CDR3 spells CASRAGGPENEQFF. Written as DNA, the CDR3 is TGTGCCAGCAGGGCCGGGGGGCCGGAGAATGAGCAGTTCTTC. The chain combines TRBV11-3 with TRBJ2-1; D perhaps matches TRBD2 (7 bases). Trimming removed 6 bases from V and 7 bases from J, with 16 bases in between. Germline CDR1 and CDR2: SGHNT and YENEEA. This CDR3 is built from 14 residues.

The chain joins TRBV10-3 to TRBJ1-6; D possibly corresponds to TRBD1 (6 bases). V shed 5 bases and J shed 10 bases, with 6 bases lying between them. Germline CDR1 is ENHRY and CDR2 is SYGVKD. This CDR3 is 11 amino acids long. CDR3 loop: CAISQGSPLHF. The CDR3 DNA reads as TGTGCCATCAGTCAGGGGTCACCCCTCCACTTT.

The genes are TRBV15 and TRBJ1-1; 8 bases are shared with TRBD1. CDR3 length: 16 amino acids. The ends lost 2 bases at V and 2 bases at J; junction bases unmatched: 7. Germline V CDR1 and CDR2: LNHNV, YYDKDF (reference sequence). CDR3 sequence: CATSRTRTGLNTEAFF. The CDR3 DNA reads as TGTGCCACCAGCAGAACCCGGACAGGGCTAAACACTGAAGCTTTCTTT.

The V gene is TRBV5-1, the J gene TRBJ2-6; D remains unclear. The CDR3 consists of 17 residues. Germline V gene data show CDR1 as SGHRS and CDR2 as YFSETQ. Trimming stripped 1 base from V and 0 bases from J, with 11 bases between. CDR3 nucleotide sequence: TGCGCCAGCAGCTTGAGGAACTTTTACTCTGGGGCCAACGTCCTGACTTTC. Translating it yields CASSLRNFYSGANVLTF. The full variable domain, completed using reference TRBV5-1 and TRBJ2-6, is KAGVTQTPRYLIKTRGQQVTLSCSPISGHRSVSWYQQTPGQGLQFLFEYFSETQRNKGNFPGRFSGRQFSNSRSEMNVSTLELGDSALYLCASSLRNFYSGANVLTFGAGSRLTVL.

The V and J genes are TRBV19 and TRBJ1-5, with D possibly matching TRBD1 (5 bases). Between the trimmed V and J ends, which lost 9 bases and 6 bases, there was a span of 12 bases. This CDR3 is 12 amino acids long. CDR1 is LNHDA, CDR2 SQIVND, per germline (reference sequence). In DNA, the CDR3 is TGTGCCAGCGGGGCGGGGATTCAGCCCCAGCATTTT. The encoded protein is CASGAGIQPQHF.

The chain has TRBV19 and TRBJ2-7; D is undetermined. V was shortened by 3 bases and J by 0 bases, with 12 bases between the two germline ends. Germline-derived CDR1 and CDR2 are LNHDA and SQIVND (reference sequence). The length of the CDR3 is 15 residues. The DNA for the CDR3 is TGTGCCAGTAGTATTAGGGCGGAATCCTCCTACGAGCAGTACTTC. This gives the protein CASSIRAESSYEQYF.

The rearrangement joins TRBV27 to TRBJ1-2, with D perhaps matching TRBD1 (6 bases). This CDR3 region has 14 residues. Germline CDR1 reads MNHEY; CDR2 reads SMNVEV (reference sequence). The V gene lost 5 bases and the J gene lost 7 bases, with 17 bases spanning the gap. The CDR3 region has the DNA TGTGCCAGCAGTGAGGCTGGACAGACCGGTGGCTACACCTTC. This gives the protein CASSEAGQTGGYTF.

V and J are TRBV5-1 and TRBJ2-7; D unresolved. V lost 4 bases and J lost 7, with 15 bases in between. From germline, CDR1 is SGHRS and CDR2 YFSETQ. This CDR3 has 13 residues. CDR3 nucleotide sequence: TGCGCCAGCAGCCCCGGACGGACCGGGGAGCAGTACTTC. Amino acid sequence: CASSPGRTGEQYF.

The chain is built from TRBV3-1 (or the pseudogene TRBV3-2) and TRBJ1-1; perhaps TRBD1 as D (6 bases). The CDR3 is 17 amino acids. V was shortened by 4 bases and J by 8 bases, with 26 bases between the two germline ends. The germline V gene has CDR1 LGHDT and CDR2 YNNKEL (reference sequence). The CDR3 loop reads CASSPPGQSPRRAEAFF. CDR3 nucleotides: TGTGCCAGCAGCCCCCCGGGACAATCTCCTCGTCGCGCAGAAGCTTTCTTT.

The chain recombines TRBV9 with TRBJ1-1; D is perhaps TRBD1 (5 bases). The germline V and J ends were trimmed by 3 bases and 0 bases, with 18 bases remaining between them. The length of the CDR3 is 17 residues. Germline V CDR1 and CDR2: SGDLS, YYNGEE. The CDR3, as DNA: TGTGCCAGCAGCGGCGGAACTAGCAGAGGGGTGAACACTGAAGCTTTCTTT. This translates into CASSGGTSRGVNTEAFF.

The chain combines TRBV7-8 with TRBJ2-5; D might be TRBD1 (5 bases). The CDR3 sequence is 14 residues long. Looked up from germline, CDR1 is SGHVS and CDR2 is FQNEAQ. V was trimmed by 1 base and J by 2 bases, leaving 8 bases between them. CDR3 loop: CASSLGGSQETQYF. The CDR3 DNA reads TGTGCCAGCAGCTTAGGGGGCAGTCAAGAGACCCAGTACTTC.